These 5 T cell receptor beta chains were all obtained from the same sample, sequenced in a study of chemoradiotherapy in HPV16-positive cancers. Libraries were prepared by immunoSEQ multiplex PCR; TCRdb keeps only in-frame clonotypes and omits some of them. The table lists roughly 8,000 clones, roughly 70% of them singletons. Sampling was performed from a patient who underwent chemoradiotherapy. All receptors come from a human donor with HPV-associated anogenital cancer.

This clone turned up a few times. V gene TRBV10-3 combines with J gene TRBJ2-5; D tentatively reads TRBD1 or TRBD2 (5 bases each). The V end lost 4 bases, the J end lost 1 base, and 16 bases lay between the germline ends. CDR1 is ENHRY, CDR2 SYGVKD, per germline. This CDR3 is built from 16 residues. The CDR3 DNA reads TGTGCCATCAGTGGACGAACTCCGGGACGCCAAGAGACCCAGTACTTC. Amino acids: CAISGRTPGRQETQYF.

The chain couples TRBV30 to TRBJ2-7, with D tentatively TRBD1 or TRBD2 (5 bases each). V lost 5 bases, J lost 3 bases, and 14 bases lay in between. The CDR3 consists of 13 residues. Per the germline V gene, CDR1 is GTSNPN and CDR2 is SVGIG (reference sequence). The CDR3 sequence: CAWAPGTNYEQYF. CDR3 sequence (DNA): TGTGCCTGGGCCCCGGGGACCAACTACGAGCAGTACTTC.

This rearrangement joins TRBV28 to TRBJ1-2; 9 bases are shared with TRBD1. V shed 6 bases and J 8 bases; nucleotides not matched to a gene: 13. Germline V CDR1 and CDR2: MDHEN, SYDVKM. The CDR3 is made up of 15 amino acids. The CDR3 here is CASRPQDRGSNGYTF. In DNA, the CDR3 is TGTGCCAGCAGGCCTCAGGACAGGGGATCGAACGGCTACACCTTC.

The V and J genes are TRBV28 and TRBJ2-7, with D maybe TRBD2 (7 bases). Trimming removed 4 bases from V and 0 bases from J, with 13 bases in between. Germline CDR1 is MDHEN and CDR2 is SYDVKM. There are 15 residues in the CDR3. The CDR3 loop reads CASSWGGWTSYEQYF. The CDR3 DNA sequence: TGTGCCAGCAGTTGGGGGGGCTGGACCTCCTACGAGCAGTACTTC. The entire variable domain, with the rest obtained from reference TRBV28 and TRBJ2-7, is as follows: DVKVTQSSRYLVKRTGEKVFLECVQDMDHENMFWYRQDPGLGLRLIYFSYDVKMKEKGDIPEGYSVSREKKERFSLILESASTNQTSMYLCASSWGGWTSYEQYFGPGTRLTVT.

This chain connects TRBV4-3 to TRBJ1-4; the D gene is possibly TRBD1 (5 bases). This CDR3 has 15 amino acids. CDR1 is LGHNA and CDR2 is YSLEER in the germline V gene. V shed 0 bases and J shed 8 bases, with 13 bases lying between them. CDR3 region: CASSQDLGGSEKLFF. CDR3 coding DNA: TGCGCCAGCAGCCAAGATCTGGGGGGGAGCGAAAAACTGTTTTTT.